This record covers a single TCR beta chain. This entry belongs to a study of blood T cell repertoires in COVID-19. The V end lost 2 bases, the J end lost 0 bases, and 7 bases lay between the germline ends. The CDR3 spans 14 residues. Per germline, CDR1 MNHNY and CDR2 SVGAGI (reference sequence). Study members were between roughly 18 and 89 years old and lived in 25 or so US regions. Here immunoSEQ multiplex PCR was the method, and the copy in TCRdb shows in-frame clones only, minus some. The sample carries around 230,000 clones, about nine tenths recorded once. The clonotype comes from a man aged 18 to 35 with acute COVID-19. The specimen sequenced was PBMCs or T cells enriched from blood (not recorded which). The V gene is TRBV6-6, the J gene TRBJ2-5, with no clear D. CDR3 sequence: CASSYERNQETQYF. Here the CDR3 DNA reads TGTGCCAGCAGTTACGAGAGAAACCAAGAGACCCAGTACTTC.